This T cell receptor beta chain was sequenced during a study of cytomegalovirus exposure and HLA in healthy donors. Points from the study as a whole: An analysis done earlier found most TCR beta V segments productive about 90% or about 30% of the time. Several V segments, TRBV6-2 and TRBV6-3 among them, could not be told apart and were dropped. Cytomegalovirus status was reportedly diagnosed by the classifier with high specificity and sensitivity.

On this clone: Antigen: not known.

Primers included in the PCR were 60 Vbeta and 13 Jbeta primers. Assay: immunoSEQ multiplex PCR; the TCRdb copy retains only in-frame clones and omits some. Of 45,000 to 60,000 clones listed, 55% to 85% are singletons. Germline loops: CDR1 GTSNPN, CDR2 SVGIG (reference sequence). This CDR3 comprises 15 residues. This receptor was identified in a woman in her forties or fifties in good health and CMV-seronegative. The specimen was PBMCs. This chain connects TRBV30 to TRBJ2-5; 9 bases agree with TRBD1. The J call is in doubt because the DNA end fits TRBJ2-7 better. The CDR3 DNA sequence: TGTGCCTACAGACCCGGGACAGGGATCCTGTACGAGCAGTACTTC. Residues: CAYRPGTGILYEQYF.